These T cell receptor beta chains were read from a single sample in a study of response to subunit inactivated influenza vaccine. TCRdb redid the calling of the RT-PCR reads with MiXCR, one entry per CDR3 protein. The repertoire holds some 200,000 distinct CDR3 sequences, with 9.5% to 15% as singletons. This sample also belongs to another study, concerning T cells expressing NK-cell markers.

Material: CD8+ T cells sorted from PBMCs, obtained about 13 days after vaccination. The source is a middle-aged man who received an inactivated influenza vaccine. CDR3s include the opening cysteine and the closing phenylalanine or tryptophan.

>TRBJ2-7|TRBV20-1
CSARDRKGSYEQYF
>TRBJ2-3|TRBV14
CASSQVAGYTDTQYF
>TRBJ1-3|TRBV7-2
CASSLYSTGNTIYF
>TRBJ1-1|TRBV5-1
CASSLSPLMNTEAFF
>TRBJ2-3|TRBV4-2
CASSQFSGTDTQYF
>TRBJ2-1|TRBV7-9
CASRILAGGSYNEQFF
>TRBJ2-7|TRBV7-9
CASSHPEGHYEQYF
>TRBJ2-1|TRBV11-2
CATWQGGYNEQFF
>TRBJ1-5|TRBV12-3/TRBV12-4
CASSINYSNQPQHF
>TRBJ2-3|TRBV6-2/TRBV6-3
CASSYRMATGTPLGDTQYF
>TRBJ2-7|TRBV6-1
CASGTGPSYEQYF
>TRBJ2-1|TRBV7-8
CASGRQGAYNEQFF
>TRBJ1-1|TRBV12-3/TRBV12-4
CASSWTGMNTEAFF
>TRBJ2-4|TRBV20-1
CSATWHGIQYF
>TRBJ1-1|TRBV7-9
CASSFSQGGTEAFF
>TRBJ2-7|TRBV6-2/TRBV6-3
CASSYSSDRGEEQYF
>TRBJ2-7|TRBV13
CASSTHSDGLEQYF
>TRBJ1-1|TRBV5-1
CASSLTGTGGQGDTEAFF
>TRBJ2-5|TRBV29-1
CSVEIPGDWRQETQYF
>TRBJ2-3|TRBV7-2
CASSLGPGRGTDTQYF
>TRBJ1-3|TRBV4-1
CASSQDRGSGNTIYF
>TRBJ1-3|TRBV5-1
CASSSDTSSGNTIYF
>TRBJ2-7|TRBV28
CASSPTIGRVRPSYEQYF
>TRBJ1-2|TRBV14
CASSGDRGGDLDYGYTF
>TRBJ2-2|TRBV4-3
CASSQYGTGELFF
>TRBJ1-1|TRBV4-1
CASSTGERGNTEAFF
>TRBJ2-7|TRBV6-2/TRBV6-3
CASSYALSYEQYF
>TRBJ2-3|TRBV6-4
CASSDSISGATDTQYF
>TRBJ2-1|TRBV6-4
CASSFRATSYNEQFF
>TRBJ2-5|TRBV20-1
CSARDGAQYF
>TRBJ1-2|TRBV12-3/TRBV12-4
CTSSLVRDPFLFYGYTF
>TRBJ2-2|TRBV29-1
CSASVGTGELFF
>TRBJ2-2|TRBV28
CASSLIRWAIGELFF
>TRBJ2-1|TRBV20-1
CSAPPLRGSSYNEQFF
>TRBJ2-6|TRBV28
CASSFPGGANVLTF
>TRBJ1-5|TRBV6-2/TRBV6-3
CASSRDRYRQPQHF
>TRBJ2-3|TRBV9
CASSGSGGRGTDTQYF
>TRBJ2-3|TRBV12-3/TRBV12-4
CASSRSADTQYF
>TRBJ1-1|TRBV4-1
CASSQAGDLNTEAFF
>TRBJ2-5|TRBV7-9
CASRPDSGYRETQYF
>TRBJ2-7|TRBV14
CASSQANEQYF
>TRBJ2-1|TRBV25-1
CASSDPRDAGNEQFF
>TRBJ2-2|TRBV5-6
CASSLAGARNTGELFF
>TRBJ2-7|TRBV29-1
CSVVGTGVYEQYF
>TRBJ2-3|TRBV11-1
CASSPETQDTQYF
>TRBJ1-5|TRBV10-2
CASSEEQGGQPQHF
>TRBJ1-1|TRBV29-1
CSVEGAGYPMNTEAFF
>TRBJ2-2|TRBV7-2
CASSLAQGTDVEFGELSF
>TRBJ1-1|TRBV10-3
CAISSETSNTEAFF
>TRBJ2-3|TRBV29-1
CSVVADTQYF
>TRBJ2-1|TRBV7-9
CASSLLSLTSNEQFF
>TRBJ2-1|TRBV7-9
CASSPRTSGTTYNEQFF
>TRBJ1-1|TRBV7-2
CASSPGTNLEAFF
>TRBJ2-1|TRBV28
CASSTGHWNEQFF
>TRBJ1-2|TRBV5-5
CASSLGWDLRKNYGYTF
>TRBJ2-7|TRBV20-1
CSARDGSSYEQYF
>TRBJ1-1|TRBV7-9
CASTSGVTEAFF
>TRBJ2-4|TRBV6-2/TRBV6-3
CASSSFGLAGAKNIQYF
>TRBJ2-7|TRBV7-3
CASSLSSGVGSYEQYF